This T cell receptor beta chain was found in a study of OX40 agonist ivuxolimab in advanced cancers. In the study overall: There were three patients with partial responses, one having hepatocellular carcinoma and two cutaneous melanoma.

Germline assignment: CDR1 SGHVS and CDR2 FNYEAQ. This CDR3 contains 13 residues. V lost 1 base, J lost 8 bases, and 9 bases lay in between. Profiled with immunoSEQ multiplex PCR; TCRdb holds only in-frame clones, not every one. This repertoire shows approximately 28,000 clones, 84% found once; its top ten account for 15% to 20%. Excluded were patients having autoimmune disease history or systemic immunosuppression. The sampling schedule covered blood at baseline, cycle 4 day 1, and cycle 7 day 1. The sequence derives from an adult with an advanced solid tumor such as melanoma, head and neck, liver or kidney cancer. The material was CD4+ or CD8+ T cells sorted from blood, obtained in a trial of the OX40 agonist ivuxolimab. The chain recombines TRBV7-6 with TRBJ1-5; no firm D call. The CDR3 coding sequence is TGTGCCAGCAGCTTAGGTAGCGGGGAGCCCCAGCATTTT. It yields the protein CASSLGSGEPQHF.